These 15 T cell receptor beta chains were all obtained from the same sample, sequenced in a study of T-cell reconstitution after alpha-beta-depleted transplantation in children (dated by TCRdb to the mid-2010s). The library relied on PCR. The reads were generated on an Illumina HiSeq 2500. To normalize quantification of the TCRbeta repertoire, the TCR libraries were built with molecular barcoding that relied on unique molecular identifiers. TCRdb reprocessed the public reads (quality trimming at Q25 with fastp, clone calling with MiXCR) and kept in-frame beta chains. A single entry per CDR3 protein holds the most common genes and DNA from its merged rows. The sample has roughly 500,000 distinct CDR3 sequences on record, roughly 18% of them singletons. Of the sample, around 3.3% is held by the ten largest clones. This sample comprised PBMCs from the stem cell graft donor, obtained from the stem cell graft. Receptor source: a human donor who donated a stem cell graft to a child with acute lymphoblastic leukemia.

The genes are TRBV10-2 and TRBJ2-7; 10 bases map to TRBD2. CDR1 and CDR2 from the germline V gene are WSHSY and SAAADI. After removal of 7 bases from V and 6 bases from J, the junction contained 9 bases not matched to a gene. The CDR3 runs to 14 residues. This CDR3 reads CASTIAGGVGEQYF. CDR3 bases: TGCGCCAGCACCATAGCGGGAGGAGTGGGCGAGCAGTACTTC.

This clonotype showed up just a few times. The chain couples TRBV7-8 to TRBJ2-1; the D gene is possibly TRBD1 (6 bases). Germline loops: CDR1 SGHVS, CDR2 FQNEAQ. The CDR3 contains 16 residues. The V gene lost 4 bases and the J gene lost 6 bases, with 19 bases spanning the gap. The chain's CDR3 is CASSSTYRVRGNEQFF. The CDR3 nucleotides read TGTGCCAGCAGCTCAACCTACAGGGTTCGGGGCAATGAGCAGTTCTTC.

The CDR3 DNA sequence: TGTGCCAGCAGGAACGGACTAGCCCTCGGTGGCAATGAGCAGTTCTTC. Protein: CASRNGLALGGNEQFF. V and J are TRBV2 and TRBJ2-1; 8 nucleotides agree with TRBD2. In germline, CDR1 is SNHLY, CDR2 FYNNEI. Germline trimming cut 6 bases from V and 6 bases from J; bases unmatched to any gene: 13. The CDR3 is 16 residues long.

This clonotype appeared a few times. CDR3 in DNA: TGTGCCAGCAGTTGGGCCGGGGCCGAATACAATGAGCAGTTCTTC. Protein sequence: CASSWAGAEYNEQFF. J is TRBJ2-1 and V is TRBV27; D may correspond to TRBD1 or TRBD2 (5 bases each). V was pared by 4 bases and J by 4 bases, with 14 bases between. This CDR3 has 15 amino acids. CDR1 is MNHEY and CDR2 is SMNVEV in the germline V gene (reference sequence).

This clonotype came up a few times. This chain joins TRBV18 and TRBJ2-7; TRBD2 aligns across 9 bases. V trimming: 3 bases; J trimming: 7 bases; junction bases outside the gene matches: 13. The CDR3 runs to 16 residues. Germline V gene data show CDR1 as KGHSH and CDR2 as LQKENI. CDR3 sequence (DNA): TGTGCCAGCTCACCGTTGGGGCGGGAGGGCCGAGGTGAGCAGTACTTC. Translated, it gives CASSPLGREGRGEQYF.

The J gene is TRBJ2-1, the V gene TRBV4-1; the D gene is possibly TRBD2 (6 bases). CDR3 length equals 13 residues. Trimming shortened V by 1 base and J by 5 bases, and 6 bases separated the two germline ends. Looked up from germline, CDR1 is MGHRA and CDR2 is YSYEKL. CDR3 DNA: TGCGCCAGCAGCCAAGGGACTAACAATGAGCAGTTCTTC. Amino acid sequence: CASSQGTNNEQFF.

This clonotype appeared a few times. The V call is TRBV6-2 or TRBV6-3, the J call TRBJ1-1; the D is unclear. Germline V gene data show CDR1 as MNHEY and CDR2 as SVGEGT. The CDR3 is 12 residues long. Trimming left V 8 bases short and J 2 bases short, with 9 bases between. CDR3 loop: CASVSSNTEAFF. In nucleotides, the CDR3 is TGTGCCAGCGTCTCCTCTAACACTGAAGCTTTCTTT.

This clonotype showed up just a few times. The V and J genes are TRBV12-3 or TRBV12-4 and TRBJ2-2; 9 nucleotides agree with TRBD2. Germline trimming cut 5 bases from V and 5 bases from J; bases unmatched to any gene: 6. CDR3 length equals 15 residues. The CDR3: CASSRVTSGTGELFF. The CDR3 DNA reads TGTGCCAGCAGTCGGGTTACTAGCGGGACCGGGGAGCTGTTTTTT.

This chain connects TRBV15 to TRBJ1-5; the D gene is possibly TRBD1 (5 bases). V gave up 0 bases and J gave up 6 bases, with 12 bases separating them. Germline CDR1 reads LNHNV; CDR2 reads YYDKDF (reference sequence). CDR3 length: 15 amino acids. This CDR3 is CATSRDSTGSQPQHF. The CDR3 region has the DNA TGTGCCACCAGCAGAGATTCAACAGGCAGTCAGCCCCAGCATTTT.

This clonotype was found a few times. The CDR3 is CASSLLGARGYTF. The CDR3 region has the DNA TGTGCCAGCAGTTTACTGGGGGCTCGCGGCTACACCTTC. The rearrangement uses TRBV27 and TRBJ1-2; tentative D call: TRBD1 (6 bases). Germline loops: CDR1 MNHEY, CDR2 SMNVEV (reference sequence). The CDR3 is 13 amino acids. V lost 2 bases to trimming and J lost 8 bases, with 12 bases between them.

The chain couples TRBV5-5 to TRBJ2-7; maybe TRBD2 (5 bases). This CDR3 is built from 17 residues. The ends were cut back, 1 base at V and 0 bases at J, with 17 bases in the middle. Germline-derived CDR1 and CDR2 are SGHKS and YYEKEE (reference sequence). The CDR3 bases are TGTGCCAGCAGCTTGAGTGGTGGCGGGTGGAGCTCCTACGAGCAGTACTTC. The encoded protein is CASSLSGGGWSSYEQYF.

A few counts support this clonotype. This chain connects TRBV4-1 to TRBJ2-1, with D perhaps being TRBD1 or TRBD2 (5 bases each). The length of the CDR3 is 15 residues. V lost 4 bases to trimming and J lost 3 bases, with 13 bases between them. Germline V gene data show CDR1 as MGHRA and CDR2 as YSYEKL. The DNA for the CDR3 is TGCGCCAGCAGCCCTACCGGGACCGTCTACAATGAGCAGTTCTTC. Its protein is CASSPTGTVYNEQFF.

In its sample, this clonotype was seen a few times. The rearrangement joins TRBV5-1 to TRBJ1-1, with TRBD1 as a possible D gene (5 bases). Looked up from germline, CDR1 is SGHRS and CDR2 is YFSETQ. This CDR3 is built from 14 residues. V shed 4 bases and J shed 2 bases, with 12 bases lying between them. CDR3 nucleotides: TGCGCCAGCAGCGGGGGACCAACAAACACTGAAGCTTTCTTT. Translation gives CASSGGPTNTEAFF. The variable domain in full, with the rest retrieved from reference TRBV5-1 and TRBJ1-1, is KAGVTQTPRYLIKTRGQQVTLSCSPISGHRSVSWYQQTPGQGLQFLFEYFSETQRNKGNFPGRFSGRQFSNSRSEMNVSTLELGDSALYLCASSGGPTNTEAFFGQGTRLTVV.

Written as DNA, the CDR3 is TGTGCCAGCAGCTTGTACGGGCAGAGCTCCTACAATGAGCAGTTCTTC. Its protein is CASSLYGQSSYNEQFF. V and J are TRBV5-4 and TRBJ2-1, with D unclear. Germline loops: CDR1 SGHNT, CDR2 YYREEE (reference sequence). The CDR3 is 16 amino acids. Deletions cut 1 base from V and 0 bases from J, with 11 bases between.

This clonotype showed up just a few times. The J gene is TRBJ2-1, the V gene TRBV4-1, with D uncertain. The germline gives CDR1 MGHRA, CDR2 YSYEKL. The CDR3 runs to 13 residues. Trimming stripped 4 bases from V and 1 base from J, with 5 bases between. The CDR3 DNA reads TGCGCCAGCAGCCTGATGTCCTACAATGAGCAGTTCTTC. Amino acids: CASSLMSYNEQFF.